Described below is a single T cell receptor beta chain sequence and its context. Its antigen is currently not known. This sample stems from a study of cytomegalovirus exposure and HLA in healthy donors (dated 2017 in TCRdb). Study-level background: According to an earlier analysis of several hundred of the donors, 150 million to 200 million T cells yielded 95 million to 140 million unique TCR beta sequences and 250 to 350 Gb of sequence data. Typing coverage varied by locus: roughly 620-640 donors for A, B, C, DRB1 and DQB1; more than 500 for DQA1; more than 600 for DPA1; approximately 490 for DPB1. On average, around 200,000 unique TCR beta nucleotide sequences were sequenced per donor among a few hundred genotyped donors of the cohort, with roughly 18% of those sequences being non-productive. A separate validation cohort of roughly 110 different subjects was used in addition to the 666-subject first cohort. A later analysis re-analyzed previously published TCR beta repertoires from about 730 donors and added high-resolution HLA genotyping to study TCR occurrence patterns. The later analysis used no new phenotypic data to find candidate immune exposures, relying instead on TCR beta sequences and their occurrence across donors. An early release that covered about 600 HLA-typed donors contained approximately 300 gigabases of sequencing data and approximately 85 million unique TCR sequences. To decide whether each TCR beta V gene segment behaved as functional or pseudogenic, an earlier analysis of some 600 of the donors relied on high-throughput TCR beta sequencing. Class I and class II HLA loci were covered by the typing at four-digit resolution. Donor age, sex, ethnicity and CMV serostatus were collected together with the repertoire data. The study combined high-throughput TCR immunosequencing, statistical association of individual TCRs with disease status, and machine learning to predict cytomegalovirus infection status. All discovery cohort repertoires had been generated on a single sequencing platform. The study profiled the T cell repertoires of under 700 subjects by immunosequencing and related them to cytomegalovirus serostatus. Among the roughly 390 genotyped donors, approximately 81% belonged to the genetic ancestry cluster associated with self-reported Caucasian donors. The study aimed to test whether signatures of past pathogen exposure could be identified by cataloging public T cell receptors. A later genetic analysis took genome-wide SNP genotypes for about 60% of the roughly 670 donors and used that subset as a discovery cohort. Because of strong linkage in the cohort, roughly five DR-DQ haplotypes were treated as single units for association and clustering.

The cohort consisted of 666 healthy bone marrow donors. At the time of sampling, all cohort members were nominally healthy, though unrecorded immune exposures were likely present. The donor was CMV seronegative and was included in the group of over 300 seronegative cohort members. Every donor gave a peripheral blood sample, and the peripheral blood mononuclear cells from that sample were used for TCR beta sequencing. The Qiagen DNeasy Blood Extraction Kit was used to extract genomic DNA from the blood cell samples. Overall results and qualifications from the work: Sequencing depth was assumed to be roughly uniform across donors in the presence/absence analyses, though that assumption may not hold. Across donors, most TCR sequences were observed very rarely, whereas some public TCRs were present in many individuals. A later analysis reported that several top co-occurrence clusters appeared linked to parvovirus B19, influenza, CMV and Epstein-Barr virus. Correlated functional status among segregating V segments might be attributable to linkage disequilibrium, but an unknown experimental factor could not be ruled out. It was suggested by the authors that the approach could potentially be generalized to other disease states and immunological phenotypes. Some IMGT-functional V segments, including TRBV6-2 and TRBV6-3, could not be distinguished by the 87-base-pair reads and were therefore excluded. In vitro tests confirmed that a few of the cytomegalovirus-associated TCR beta chains recognize cytomegalovirus antigens. The classifier was reported to diagnose cytomegalovirus status with high specificity and sensitivity in both the original and validation cohorts. In a later analysis, HLA-associated TCR beta chains were found to be more clonally expanded and to have lower generation probabilities than equally common non-associated chains. An association between a missense DCLRE1C variant and V-gene and J-gene trimming of TCR beta chains was found in a later genetic analysis and replicated in an independent cohort. At a false discovery rate of 0.05, a later analysis linked some 18,000 TCR beta sequences to specific HLA alleles. Because counts were too low, about 15 rarely observed V segments, including chromosome 9 orphons, were left out of the earlier analysis of 500 to 650 of the donors. In a later analysis, the rate of TCR association differed among HLA loci, with DRB1 alleles having the most associated TCRs and HLA-C alleles having the fewest. This cohort had only TCR beta chains sequenced, and the lack of alpha or paired-chain data limited which features could be detected. A group of highly shared sequence variants was considered likely to be a technical artifact of the sequencing pipeline. Broadly in line with IMGT annotations, most TCR beta V segments showed up in productive rearrangements about 87% or about 30% of the time in an earlier analysis of roughly 590 of the donors. When HLA alleles, especially DR and DQ, strongly co-occurred, attributing TCR associations to individual alleles was difficult. A later analysis found that most CMV-associated TCR beta chains appeared HLA-restricted, with HLA associations seemingly driven largely by CMV exposure. CMV serostatus was the only immune exposure information available for the cohort. A further reported finding was that TCR beta sequences accurately predicted the HLA-A and HLA-B alleles for most subjects in the first cohort. Because HLA typing was unavailable for some donors at each locus, only the typed subset was used in association tests. The study listed approximately 150 TCR beta chains as associated with cytomegalovirus. Compared with the roughly 670-donor mean, donors in an Asian-associated ancestry cluster had fewer N-insertions in productive TCRs, according to a later genetic analysis.

The library relied on the immunoSEQ multiplex PCR assay. A mixture of 60 forward primers for TCR Vbeta segments and 13 reverse primers for TCR Jbeta segments was used in the multiplex PCR. A multiplex PCR assay on genomic DNA amplified the CDR3 region of rearranged TCR beta genes. On the Illumina HiSeq System, the amplified TCR beta libraries were sequenced as 87-base-pair reads. On the authors' methods: Across the 700 or so repertoires, a later analysis counted approximately 75 million unique TCR beta chains, roughly 11 million of which were shared by at least two donors. A nearest-neighbor algorithm error-corrected the raw reads and collapsed the reads into unique sequences, merging closely related sequences to remove PCR and sequencing errors. Alignment of CDR3 sequences to IMGT reference sequences was used to assign V, D and J gene segments. Each retained sequence needed at least a six-nucleotide match to both a V gene segment and a J gene segment. A rearrangement counted as productive if the CDR3 had no stop codons and remained in frame with V and J, and every other rearrangement counted as non-productive. CDR3 was defined according to IMGT convention as the region running from the second conserved V-encoded cysteine to the conserved J-encoded phenylalanine. In an earlier analysis of roughly 610 of the donors, sequences lacking an unambiguous match to a single V gene segment were excluded. An earlier analysis of under 750 of the donors called V segments functional above 56.7% productive rearrangements and segregating when the between-donor standard deviation exceeded 5%. To diagnose cytomegalovirus status from the catalog of TCR beta chain sequences, a statistical classification framework was built. In a later analysis, V and J genes were assigned by comparing TCR nucleotide sequences against IMGT/GENE-DB human TR gene sequences. A later analysis assigned CDR3 sequences and most-parsimonious VDJ recombination scenarios with the TCRdist pipeline. A later analysis defined each TCR beta chain by its CDR3 amino acid sequence plus V-gene family, and excluded reads lacking a unique V-gene family. To address suspected cross-contamination and a sequencing artifact, a later analysis removed around 600 highly shared, low-generation-probability nucleotide sequences. In a later analysis, a clonal expansion index for each public chain was calculated from normalized within-repertoire ranks of inferred template counts. In a later analysis, generation probabilities were computed with a VDJ recombination model fitted to out-of-frame rearrangements, and the resulting probabilities were checked against IGoR. In a later analysis, TCR-TCR, TCR-HLA and TCR-CMV co-occurrence was scored with hypergeometric tests, and a repertoire-size bias correction was applied to TCR pairs. In a later analysis, false discovery rates were estimated by permuting HLA or CMV assignments 20 times. A later analysis grouped co-occurring TCRs with DBSCAN, adding TCRdist sequence similarity when clustering within HLA-allele-positive subsets. Repertoires with fewer than 30,000 or more than 120,000 public chains were left out of co-occurrence clustering, as were about five repertoires with anomalous nucleotide sharing. The table was pulled from immuneACCESS by TCRdb, which kept in-frame rearrangements only. Such tables lose some clones; where checked, under half of the loss comes from unresolved V genes, and the rest has no known cause. That table is the source of V, J and clone size, and D and trimming were worked out from the DNA. The record for this sample contains tens of thousands of clones. The ten largest clones add up to roughly a sixth of the sample.

V is pruned by 4 bases and J by 3 bases, leaving 9 bases of the junction without a gene match. Inclusive of the bounding cysteine and phenylalanine, the CDR3 is 15 residues long. The retained sequence is limited to the CDR3, 45 bases, with the frame set at the first base. CDR1 and CDR2 (SGHRS, YFSETQ) derive from the germline V gene. The clonotype comes from a male donor in good health and CMV-seronegative. Material for sequencing was PBMCs. The sequence is built from TRBV5-1 and TRBJ1-1; 7 of the junction bases match TRBD1. The CDR3 is CASSAGTGVDTEAFF. The DNA is as follows: TGCGCCAGCAGCGCAGGAACAGGGGTGGACACTGAAGCTTTCTTT.